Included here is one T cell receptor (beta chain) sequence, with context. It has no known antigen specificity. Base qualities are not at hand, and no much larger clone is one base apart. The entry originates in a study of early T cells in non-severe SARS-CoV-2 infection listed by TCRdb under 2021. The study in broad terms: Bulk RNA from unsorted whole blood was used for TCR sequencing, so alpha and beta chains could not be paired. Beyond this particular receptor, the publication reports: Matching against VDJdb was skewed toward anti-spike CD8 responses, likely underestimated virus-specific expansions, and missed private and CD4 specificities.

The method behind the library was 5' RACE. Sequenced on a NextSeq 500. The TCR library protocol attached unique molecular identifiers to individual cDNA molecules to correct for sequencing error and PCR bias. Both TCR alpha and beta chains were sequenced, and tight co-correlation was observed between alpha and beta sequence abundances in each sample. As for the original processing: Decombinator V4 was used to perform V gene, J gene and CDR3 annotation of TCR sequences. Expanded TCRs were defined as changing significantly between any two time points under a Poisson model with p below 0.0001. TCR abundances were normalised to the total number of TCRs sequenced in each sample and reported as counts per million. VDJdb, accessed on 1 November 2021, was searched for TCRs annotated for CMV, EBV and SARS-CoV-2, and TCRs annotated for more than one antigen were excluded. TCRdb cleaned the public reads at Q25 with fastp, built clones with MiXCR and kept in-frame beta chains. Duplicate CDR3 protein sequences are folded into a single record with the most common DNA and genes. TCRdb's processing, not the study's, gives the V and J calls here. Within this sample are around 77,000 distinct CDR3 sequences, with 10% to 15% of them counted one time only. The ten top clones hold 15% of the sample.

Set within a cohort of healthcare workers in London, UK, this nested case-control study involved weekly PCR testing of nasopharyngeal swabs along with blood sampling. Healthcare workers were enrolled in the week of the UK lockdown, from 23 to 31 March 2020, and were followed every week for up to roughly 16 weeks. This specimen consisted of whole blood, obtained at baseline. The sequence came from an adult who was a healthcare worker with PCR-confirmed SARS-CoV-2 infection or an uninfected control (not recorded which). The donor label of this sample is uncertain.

The DNA sequence is as follows: TGTGCCAGCAGCCCCCCTACGGGGGGGGCGGAGACCCAGTACTTC. It codes for CASSPPTGGAETQYF. The receptor chain draws on TRBV5-4 and TRBJ2-5; 8 of the junction bases match TRBD2. CDR1 SGHNT and CDR2 YYREEE are derived from the germline V gene (reference sequence). Relative to germline, V is missing 4 bases and J is missing 5 bases, with 10 bases of the junction outside any gene match. Including cysteine and phenylalanine, the CDR3 has 15 amino acids. The CDR3 DNA has 45 bases and is translated from base 1.